What follows is one TCR beta chain and its context. The target antigen is unknown. The V gene's germline CDR1 is MGHRA and CDR2 YSYEKL. V dropped 3 bases and J dropped 9; count of bases not matched to a gene: 13. The CDR3 is made up of 17 amino acids. PCR primers comprised 60 Vbeta and 13 Jbeta primers. Sequencing was performed with immunoSEQ multiplex PCR; in TCRdb, only in-frame clones are kept and a portion is missing. The sample has 200,000 to 250,000 clones; approximately 70% are singletons. The data were taken from a study of cytomegalovirus exposure and HLA in healthy donors. General study results and limits: A later analysis, which compared TCR beta chains of equal frequency, found the HLA-associated ones more clonally expanded. The productive fraction for most TCR beta V segments was about 87% or about 30% in an earlier analysis. Reportedly, cytomegalovirus status was diagnosed with high sensitivity and specificity. Common viral pathogens seemed, in a later analysis, to connect with several of the most significant clusters.

The clonotype was recovered from a woman aged 25 to 39 in good health and CMV-seronegative. V usage is TRBV4-1 and J usage is TRBJ2-3; 12 bases map to TRBD1. The specimen was PBMCs. This CDR3 is CASSQTNLGTGGATQYF. The CDR3 nucleotides are TGCGCCAGCAGCCAGACCAACCTGGGGACAGGGGGCGCGACGCAGTATTTT.